The rows below give T cell receptor beta chains drawn from one sample of a study of CD8 T cells in Susac syndrome. TCRdb recomputed calls from the immunoSEQ multiplex PCR reads with MiXCR, one row per CDR3 protein. Of roughly 89,000 distinct CDR3 sequences in the sample, roughly 95% were seen once. Sequenced: CD8+ T cells from PBMCs. The source is a human donor with Susac syndrome. The CDR3 runs from the conserved cysteine through the conserved F or W. Each record gives: D gene, V gene, J gene, CDR3 DNA, CDR3 protein. The D gene is left open where the match is weak.

-	TRBV30	TRBJ1-6	TGTGCCTGGAGTGTCAGTCAGGGTAATTCACCCCTCCACTTT	CAWSVSQGNSPLHF
-	TRBV5-4	TRBJ2-5	TGTGCCAGCAGCTCAGCCGGGACGCCTAGGGAGACCCAGTACTTC	CASSSAGTPRETQYF
TRBD1	TRBV29-1	TRBJ1-2	TGCAGCGTCCAGGGCAGGGGGCTGGCTAACTATGGCTACACCTTC	CSVQGRGLANYGYTF
-	TRBV6-2/TRBV6-3	TRBJ1-4	TGTGCCAGCAGTTCTCTTGGCGAAAAACTGTTTTTT	CASSSLGEKLFF
TRBD1	TRBV4-1	TRBJ2-1	TGCGCCAGCAGCGACCCGGGACAGCTATACAATGAGCAGTTCTTC	CASSDPGQLYNEQFF
-	TRBV4-2	TRBJ1-2	TGTGCCAGCAGCCAACGGGACACCTATGGCTACACCTTC	CASSQRDTYGYTF
TRBD2	TRBV28	TRBJ2-7	TGTGCCACCAGACTAGCGGGGGGGTACGAGCAGTACTTC	CATRLAGGYEQYF
-	TRBV29-1	TRBJ2-2	TGCAGCGTTGGACACCCCACCGGGGAGCTGTTTTTT	CSVGHPTGELFF
-	TRBV7-9	TRBJ2-5	TGTGCCAGCAGCACTACACGGACCCAGTACTTC	CASSTTRTQYF
TRBD1	TRBV20-1	TRBJ2-7	TGCAGTGCTAGAGGGGGCGACAGGGGGAGTAAGTACGAGCAGTACTTC	CSARGGDRGSKYEQYF
-	TRBV20-1	TRBJ1-5	TGCAGTGCTAGAGCGGGGGGCGGCAATCAGCCCCAGCATTTT	CSARAGGGNQPQHF
-	TRBV4-2	TRBJ2-2	TGTGCCAGCAGAACACAGGCACACACCGGGGAGCTGTTTTTT	CASRTQAHTGELFF
TRBD1	TRBV4-3	TRBJ2-5	TGCGCCAGCAGCCAGGCCGCAGGGGGCGCAGGGAAAGAGACCCAGTACTTC	CASSQAAGGAGKETQYF
-	TRBV30	TRBJ1-4	TGTGCCTGGAGTGCTTCGCGTAATGAAAAACTGTTTTTT	CAWSASRNEKLFF
TRBD1	TRBV20-1	TRBJ2-5	TGCAGTGCTAGAAAGACAGGGGCCCAAGAGACCCAGTACTTC	CSARKTGAQETQYF
-	TRBV27	TRBJ2-7	TGTGCCAGCAGTTTATCGCCGGGTTTCTACGAGCAGTACTTC	CASSLSPGFYEQYF
-	TRBV20-1	TRBJ2-7	TGCAGTGCTCCCCTGGTGATGGGCGGGGAGCAGTACTTC	CSAPLVMGGEQYF
-	TRBV20-1	TRBJ2-5	TGCAGTGCTCGCAGGGAGTTAGAGACCCAGTACTTC	CSARRELETQYF
-	TRBV10-3	TRBJ2-7	TGTGCCATCAGTATTGAGACTGGACTTGGCGAGCAGTACTTC	CAISIETGLGEQYF
TRBD2	TRBV18	TRBJ2-1	TGTGCCAGCTCCCCATTAGCGGGGATGTGGGATGAGCAGTTCTTC	CASSPLAGMWDEQFF